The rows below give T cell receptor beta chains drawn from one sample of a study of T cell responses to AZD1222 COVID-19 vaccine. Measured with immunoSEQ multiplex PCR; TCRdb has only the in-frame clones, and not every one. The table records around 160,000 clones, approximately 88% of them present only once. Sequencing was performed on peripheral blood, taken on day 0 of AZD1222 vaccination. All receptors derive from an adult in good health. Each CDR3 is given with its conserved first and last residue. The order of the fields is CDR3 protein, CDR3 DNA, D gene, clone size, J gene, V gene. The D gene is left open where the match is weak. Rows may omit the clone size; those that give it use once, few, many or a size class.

CASSLLAGGPGSYEQYF	TGCGCCAGCAGCTTGTTAGCGGGGGGGCCCGGTTCCTACGAGCAGTACTTC	TRBD2	.	TRBJ2-7	TRBV5-1
CASSLTAGRYTEAFF	TGTGCCAGCAGTTTAACGGCAGGGAGGTATACTGAAGCTTTCTTT	.	.	TRBJ1-1	TRBV28
CASTVTPDGGYTF	TGTGCCAGCACCGTGACCCCCGACGGCGGCTACACCTTC	.	.	TRBJ1-2	TRBV28
CASNRDRVYGYTF	TGTGCCAGCAACCGGGACAGGGTCTATGGCTACACCTTC	TRBD1	.	TRBJ1-2	TRBV2
CASSSSGQGEKLFF	TGTGCCAGCAGCTCGTCGGGACAGGGGGAAAAACTGTTTTTT	TRBD1	.	TRBJ1-4	TRBV11-1
CASSLEGLANYGYTF	TGCGCCAGCAGCTTGGAGGGTCTAGCTAACTATGGCTACACCTTC	.	once	TRBJ1-2	TRBV5-1
CASSLAGYGYTF	TGTGCCAGCAGTTTAGCGGGGTATGGCTACACCTTC	.	.	TRBJ1-2	TRBV12-3/TRBV12-4
CASSVGTDSYEQYF	TGTGCCAGCAGCGTCGGGACGGATTCCTACGAGCAGTACTTC	.	.	TRBJ2-7	TRBV9
CAWSVWGKNEQFF	TGTGCCTGGAGTGTCTGGGGAAAAAATGAGCAGTTCTTC	.	.	TRBJ2-1	TRBV30
CASSQLASTDTQYF	TGTGCCAGCAGCCAACTAGCGAGCACAGATACGCAGTATTTT	.	.	TRBJ2-3	TRBV3-1/TRBV3-2
CASSSNRGPNEKLFF	TGTGCCAGCAGCTCCAACAGGGGGCCTAATGAAAAACTGTTTTTT	TRBD1	.	TRBJ1-4	TRBV7-3
CASMGDSYGYTF	TGTGCCAGCATGGGGGACAGCTATGGCTACACCTTC	TRBD1	.	TRBJ1-2	TRBV2
CASGRTSGSEQFF	TGTGCCAGCGGCCGGACTAGCGGGTCAGAGCAGTTCTTC	TRBD2	.	TRBJ2-1	TRBV7-2
CASSPSSTATDTQYF	TGTGCCAGCTCACCCTCGAGTACAGCCACAGATACGCAGTATTTT	.	once	TRBJ2-3	TRBV18
CASTSSTTANTGELFF	TGCGCCAGCACCTCATCGACAACGGCGAACACCGGGGAGCTGTTTTTT	.	few	TRBJ2-2	TRBV5-1
CSVAPDRGEAFF	TGCAGCGTTGCCCCAGACAGGGGTGAAGCTTTCTTT	TRBD1	.	TRBJ1-1	TRBV29-1
CASSLKSGGRYNEQFF	TGTGCCAGCAGCTTAAAGTCGGGGGGTCGCTACAATGAGCAGTTCTTC	TRBD2	.	TRBJ2-1	TRBV7-3